This TCR beta chain was recorded in a study of blood T cell repertoires in COVID-19. Study at large: Samples representing acute and convalescent COVID-19 were sourced from the United States, Italy and Spain. PBMCs, B-cell-depleted T cells, or T cells were the source of the cDNA or gDNA that made up the material.

As originally analysed: Amplifying reference gene primers gave estimates of nucleated cell counts. Clones were sequenced by immunoSEQ multiplex PCR, and TCRdb holds only the in-frame ones, with some missing. V and J calls and clone size are copied from that table; D and trimming were computed from the DNA. The sample lists 150,000 to 200,000 clones; approximately 85% were seen once. V gave up 7 bases and J gave up 0 bases, with 22 bases separating them. This CDR3 region has 17 residues. The germline V gene encodes CDR1 SGHNT and CDR2 YYREEE (reference sequence). The clonotype comes from a woman of 80 years or more with acute or convalescent COVID-19. The chain is built from TRBV5-4 and TRBJ2-5; perhaps TRBD2 as D (7 bases). The source material was peripheral blood. The CDR3 bases are TGTGCCAGCGCCCCGGGGGGCGCAGCTTTTTACCAAGAGACCCAGTACTTC. This translates into CASAPGGAAFYQETQYF.